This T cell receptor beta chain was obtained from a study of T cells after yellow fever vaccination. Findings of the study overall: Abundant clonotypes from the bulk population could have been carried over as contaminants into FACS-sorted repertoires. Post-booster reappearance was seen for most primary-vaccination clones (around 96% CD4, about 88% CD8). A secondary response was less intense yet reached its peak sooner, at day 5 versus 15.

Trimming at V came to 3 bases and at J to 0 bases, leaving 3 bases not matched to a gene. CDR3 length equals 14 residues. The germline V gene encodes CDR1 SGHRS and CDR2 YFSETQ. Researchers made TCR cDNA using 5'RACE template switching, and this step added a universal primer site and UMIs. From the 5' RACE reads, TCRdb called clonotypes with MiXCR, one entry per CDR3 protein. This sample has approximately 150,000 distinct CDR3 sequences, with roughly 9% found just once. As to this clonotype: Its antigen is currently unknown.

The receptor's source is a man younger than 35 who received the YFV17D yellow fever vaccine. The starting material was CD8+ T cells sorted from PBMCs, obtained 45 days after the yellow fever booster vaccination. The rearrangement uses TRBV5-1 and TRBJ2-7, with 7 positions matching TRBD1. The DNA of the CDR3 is TGCGCCAGCAGCTCCGGGACAGACTCCTACGAGCAGTACTTC. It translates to CASSSGTDSYEQYF.